These 23 T cell receptor beta chains originate from one sample sequenced in a study of CD8+ T cells in alopecia areata. Regarding treatment: oral pan-JAK inhibitor, 5-10 mg twice daily. As the sequencing template, cDNA was produced by extracting RNA and reverse transcribing it. Libraries were prepared by immunoSEQ multiplex PCR; TCRdb keeps only in-frame clonotypes and omits some of them. The sample has hundreds of thousands of clones, 45% to 70% seen once. The source material was CD4+ T cells sorted from blood, sampled at week 52, from a patient treated with tofacitinib. These receptors were obtained from a human donor with alopecia areata.

The sample holds a few counts of this clone. The rearrangement joins TRBV5-1 to TRBJ1-1, with TRBD1 identical over 7 bases. The length of the CDR3 is 14 residues. With 4 bases clipped from V and 4 bases from J, the junction kept 7 bases outside the gene matches. Looked up from germline, CDR1 is SGHRS and CDR2 is YFSETQ. In nucleotides, the CDR3 is TGCGCCAGCAGCCTACGACAGGGCGGCACTGAAGCTTTCTTT. This gives the protein CASSLRQGGTEAFF.

The chain combines TRBV7-9 with TRBJ1-2; 7 bases map to TRBD1. The V and J ends lost 4 bases and 8 bases, in that order; junction bases with no gene match: 7. CDR3 length equals 13 residues. Per the germline V gene, CDR1 is SEHNR and CDR2 is FQNEAQ (reference sequence). CDR3 residues: CASSSPTGQGYTF. The DNA of the CDR3 is TGTGCCAGCAGCTCCCCGACAGGGCAAGGCTACACCTTC.

The CDR3 loop is CASSLGDPTYNEQFF. The CDR3 nucleotides read TGTGCCAGCAGCTTAGGTGACCCCACCTACAATGAGCAGTTCTTC. This chain links TRBV7-9 with TRBJ2-1, with D unclear. In germline, CDR1 is SEHNR, CDR2 FQNEAQ (reference sequence). The CDR3 covers 15 residues. V lost 1 base to trimming and J lost 2 bases, with 9 bases between them.

This clone has just a few counts. J is TRBJ2-4 and V is TRBV6-5; TRBD1 might be the D (6 bases). In germline, CDR1 is MNHEY, CDR2 SVGAGI. CDR3 length: 15 residues. The V gene lost 4 bases and the J gene lost 0 bases, with 10 bases spanning the gap. The CDR3 DNA follows: TGTGCCAGCAGTTCCAGGGGATCAGCCAAAAACATTCAGTACTTC. Translation: CASSSRGSAKNIQYF.

The V gene is TRBV23-1, the J gene TRBJ2-2; D is undetermined. TRBV23-1 is an open reading frame whose function is uncertain. V was shortened by 3 bases and J by 8 bases, with 13 bases between the two germline ends. The CDR3 loop spans 14 amino acids. The CDR3 protein is CASSQRRPKGELFF. The CDR3 DNA reads as TGCGCCAGCAGTCAGCGCAGGCCCAAAGGGGAGCTGTTTTTT.

This clone showed up just once. CDR3 DNA sequence: TGTGCCTGGAGTGTAGGTGGGACTAATGAAAAACTGTTTTTT. It specifies CAWSVGGTNEKLFF. V is TRBV30 and J is TRBJ1-4; no clear D gene. CDR3 length equals 14 residues. V was clipped by 0 bases and J by 2 bases, with 7 bases between them. Germline values: CDR1 GTSNPN, CDR2 SVGIG (reference sequence).

The chain employs TRBV27 and TRBJ2-3; the D is unclear. V lost 4 bases, J lost 10 bases, and 27 bases lay in between. Germline V gene data show CDR1 as MNHEY and CDR2 as SMNVEV (reference sequence). The CDR3 runs to 17 residues. Here the CDR3 DNA reads TGTGCCAGCAGTTCAAAAATAGGGTCGTTTTTTTCCCACGCGCAGTATTTT. This codes for CASSSKIGSFFSHAQYF.

The V gene is TRBV7-2, the J gene TRBJ2-4; possible D gene TRBD1, 6 bases. The CDR3 consists of 14 residues. Germline V gene lookup returns CDR1 SGHTA and CDR2 FQGNSA. V was trimmed by 0 bases and J by 8 bases, leaving 11 bases between them. The CDR3 loop is CASSLARGKDIQYF. For the CDR3, the DNA is TGTGCCAGCAGCTTAGCGAGGGGGAAGGACATTCAGTACTTC.

This clone was detected only a few times. The genes are TRBV4-1 and TRBJ1-2; D perhaps matches TRBD1 (5 bases). The V gene's germline CDR1 is MGHRA and CDR2 YSYEKL. The CDR3 is 11 residues long. Trimming took 5 bases from V and 7 from J, leaving 8 bases between them. The CDR3 DNA reads TGCGCCAGCAGCTCTGGGGCTGGCTACACCTTC. Protein sequence: CASSSGAGYTF.

The V gene is TRBV29-1, the J gene TRBJ2-3; D assignment may be TRBD1 or TRBD2 (5 bases each). The CDR3 consists of 12 residues. CDR1 is SQVTM, CDR2 ANQGSEA, per germline. V shed 5 bases and J shed 2 bases, with 8 bases lying between them. The CDR3 loop reads CSVRDVTDTQYF. The CDR3 nucleotides are TGCAGCGTTCGGGACGTCACAGATACGCAGTATTTT.

The rearrangement uses TRBV13 and TRBJ2-1, with 9 bases identical to TRBD2. V lost 5 bases to trimming and J lost 7 bases; unmatched junction nucleotides: 12. The V gene's germline CDR1 is PRHDT and CDR2 FYEKMQ (reference sequence). The CDR3 contains 16 residues. The CDR3 DNA reads as TGTGCCAGCAGCCCAGGAGGGGCGGGGGGGCAGAATGAGCAGTTCTTC. Amino acid sequence: CASSPGGAGGQNEQFF.

This clone was picked up a small number of times. An end of the junction differs from the germline gene, which may be a read error. The rearrangement links TRBV18 to TRBJ1-1, with D possibly being TRBD1 (6 bases). The CDR3 contains 12 residues. The germline V gene has CDR1 KGHSH and CDR2 LQKENI. CDR3 sequence: CASSPQGTEAFF. The CDR3 region has the DNA TGTGCCAGCTCTCCACAGGGTACTGAAGCTTTCTTT.

This clone was observed once. The V call is TRBV6-1, the J call TRBJ2-4; D perhaps matches TRBD1 (6 bases). Germline CDR1 is MNHNS and CDR2 is SASEGT. Trimming took 6 bases from V and 7 from J, leaving 22 bases between them. CDR3 length: 16 amino acids. The CDR3 region has the DNA TGTGCCAGCAGGGAAACTAAGGGACAATTTTTGAACATTCAGTACTTC. Translation gives CASRETKGQFLNIQYF.

The V and J genes are TRBV12-5 and TRBJ1-1, with TRBD1 matching 9 bases. CDR3 length: 13 amino acids. V gave up 5 bases and J gave up 7 bases; unmatched junction bases: 5. CDR1 and CDR2 (germline): LGHNT, FRNRAP. The CDR3 DNA reads TGTGCTAGTGGTCCACGACAGGGGGGTGAAGCTTTCTTT. Translating gives CASGPRQGGEAFF. Full variable domain (outside the CDR3, taken from reference TRBV12-5 and TRBJ1-1): DARVTQTPRHKVTEMGQEVTMRCQPILGHNTVFWYRQTMMQGLELLAYFRNRAPLDDSGMPKDRFSAEMPDATLATLKIQPSEPRDSAVYFCASGPRQGGEAFFGQGTRLTVV.

The V call is TRBV6-1, the J call TRBJ1-4; D is uncertain. The CDR3 sequence is 12 residues long. Trimming took off 5 bases at V and 5 bases at J, with 6 bases between the two ends. Per the germline V gene, CDR1 is MNHNS and CDR2 is SASEGT. The chain's CDR3 is CASSRTNEKLFF. As DNA, the CDR3 is TGTGCCAGCAGTCGGACGAATGAAAAACTGTTTTTT.

The chain has TRBV30 and TRBJ1-6; D is ambiguous. This CDR3 contains 15 residues. The V end was cut by 1 base, the J end by 6 bases, with 13 bases between. Germline V gene data show CDR1 as GTSNPN and CDR2 as SVGIG (reference sequence). The DNA of the CDR3 is TGTGCCTGGAGTGGCGGTGGACCTAGTAATTCACCCCTCCACTTT. The encoded protein is CAWSGGGPSNSPLHF.

In its sample, this clone was seen a few times. The chain combines TRBV5-6 with TRBJ2-7; D gene uncertain. V was clipped by 0 bases and J by 4 bases, with 8 bases between them. The CDR3 totals 13 residues. Germline V gene sequence: CDR1 SGHDT, CDR2 YYEEEE. CDR3 sequence (DNA): TGTGCCAGCAGCTTGGATCGTGGATACGAGCAGTACTTC. The encoded protein is CASSLDRGYEQYF. The full variable domain, its missing parts supplied by reference TRBV5-6 and TRBJ2-7, is DAGVTQSPTHLIKTRGQQVTLRCSPKSGHDTVSWYQQALGQGPQFIFQYYEEEERQRGNFPDRFSGHQFPNYSSELNVNALLLGDSALYLCASSLDRGYEQYFGPGTRLTVT.

The chain couples TRBV30 to TRBJ1-5; D perhaps matches TRBD1 (6 bases). The germline gives CDR1 GTSNPN, CDR2 SVGIG (reference sequence). The V end lost 3 bases, the J end lost 3 bases, and 9 bases lay between the germline ends. The CDR3 spans 13 residues. The CDR3 loop is CAWSRDNNQPQHF. The CDR3 coding sequence is TGTGCCTGGAGCCGGGACAACAATCAGCCCCAGCATTTT.

Here the CDR3 reads CASSPSRAHGLDGYTF. The CDR3 DNA reads TGTGCCAGCTCACCAAGTCGGGCCCACGGTTTGGATGGCTACACCTTC. The V and J genes are TRBV18 and TRBJ1-2; no firm D call. V shed 2 bases and J shed 6 bases, with 19 bases lying between them. The CDR3 extends over 16 amino acids. CDR1 is KGHSH, CDR2 LQKENI, per germline.

The chain joins TRBV29-1 to TRBJ2-7; 11 bases agree with TRBD1. In germline, CDR1 is SQVTM, CDR2 ANQGSEA. The CDR3 has 14 amino acids. The V and J ends lost 7 bases and 6 bases, in that order; junction bases with no gene match: 11. CDR3 coding DNA: TGCAGCGCCCGTGGACAGGGGGCGAGGGGCGAGCAGTACTTC. Protein sequence: CSARGQGARGEQYF.

This clone has more than one count but fewer than ten. The V gene is TRBV7-2, the J gene TRBJ2-3, with TRBD2 as a possible D gene (6 bases). The CDR3 extends over 13 amino acids. From germline, CDR1 is SGHTA and CDR2 FQGNSA. V was cut by 5 bases and J by 6 bases, with 12 bases left in between. CDR3 nucleotides: TGTGCCAGCAGCCCCCGGAGCGGGGATACGCAGTATTTT. This translates into CASSPRSGDTQYF. Together with reference TRBV7-2 and TRBJ2-3, the CDR3 gives the full variable domain: GAGVSQSPSNKVTEKGKDVELRCDPISGHTALYWYRQSLGQGLEFLIYFQGNSAPDKSGLPSDRFSAERTGGSVSTLTIQRTQQEDSAVYLCASSPRSGDTQYFGPGTRLTVL.

The sample holds a few counts of this clone. This chain links TRBV5-1 with TRBJ2-6; no clear D. Germline CDR1 reads SGHRS; CDR2 reads YFSETQ. V gave up 0 bases and J gave up 1 base, with 8 bases separating them. CDR3 size: 16 residues. CDR3 sequence: CASSLVAASGANVLTF. The CDR3 DNA sequence: TGCGCCAGCAGCTTGGTTGCGGCATCTGGGGCCAACGTCCTGACTTTC.

This clone was counted once. The same CDR3 arises from other DNA sequences in this sample as well. This chain joins TRBV6-6 and TRBJ2-7; D gene ambiguous. V lost 0 bases and J 4 bases, leaving 7 bases between the germline ends. The CDR3 has 13 residues. Germline V gene lookup returns CDR1 MNHNY and CDR2 SVGAGI (reference sequence). CDR3 in amino acids: CASSYSVGYEQYF. As DNA, the CDR3 is TGTGCCAGCAGTTACTCGGTCGGGTACGAGCAGTACTTC.